This TCR beta chain was sequenced for a study of T cell changes during pregnancy in multiple sclerosis. With 0 bases clipped from V and 1 base from J, the junction kept 1 base outside the gene matches. The CDR3 covers 16 residues. The V gene's germline CDR1 is SGHDN and CDR2 FVKESK. The protocol was immunoSEQ multiplex PCR, while the TCRdb copy is restricted to in-frame clones and leaves out a portion. The data show about 59,000 clones, roughly 95% seen once. The starting material was CD4+ T cells from peripheral blood mononuclear cells, obtained before pregnancy. The V gene is TRBV14, the J gene TRBJ2-3; TRBD2 matches at 10 bases. The receptor was derived from a female donor with multiple sclerosis, enrolled in a pregnancy study. The CDR3 region is CASSQDLAGGTDTQYF. The CDR3, as DNA: TGTGCCAGCAGCCAAGACCTAGCGGGAGGCACAGATACGCAGTATTTT.